The present T cell receptor (beta chain) was sequenced within a study of blood T cell repertoires in COVID-19. At the level of the study: COVID-19 samples, acute and convalescent, were from the United States, Italy and Spain. From T cells, B-cell-depleted T cells, or PBMCs came the material, which was cDNA or gDNA.

The CDR3 is 15 amino acids. Germline values: CDR1 SGHRS, CDR2 YFSETQ. Trimming removed 7 bases from V and 5 bases from J, with 16 bases in between. This study enrolled people aged about 18 to 100 from around 26 US geographic areas. Participant-given clinical history determined each cohort assignment. Repertoires were generated with immunoSEQ multiplex PCR, while TCRdb's copy carries only in-frame clones and drops some. The sample records 150,000 to 200,000 clones, around 76% being singletons. In its sample, this clone was seen once. Sequencing was performed on PBMCs or T cells enriched from blood (not recorded which). This sequence was found in a woman between 50 and 59 years old with acute COVID-19. V usage is TRBV5-1 and J usage is TRBJ1-6, with TRBD1 as a possible D gene (6 bases). As DNA, the CDR3 is TGCGCCAGCCACTCGGACAGCGGAAATAATTCACCCCTCCACTTT. This sequence encodes CASHSDSGNNSPLHF.